This T cell receptor (beta chain) came from a study of T cells in localized non-small cell lung cancer. Findings of the study overall: Elevated blood T cell density was associated with longer overall survival.

The CDR3 covers 15 residues. CDR1 is SGHRS, CDR2 YFSETQ, per germline. The V gene end was trimmed by 1 base and the J gene end by 4 bases; junction bases not matched to a gene: 2. Using immunoSEQ multiplex PCR, the repertoire was profiled, and TCRdb retains in-frame clones only, with some absent. The data hold about 46,000 clones, with roughly 79% observed a single time. A remark on this clone: What it binds is not known.

The sequence was collected from a man aged 40 to 70 with stage III lung adenocarcinoma. Sequences were derived from peripheral blood mononuclear cells, sampled before any cancer treatment. The chain is built from TRBV5-1 and TRBJ2-2; 9 bases line up with TRBD1. The chain's CDR3 is CASSLRDRATGELFF. CDR3 in DNA: TGCGCCAGCAGCTTGCGGGACAGGGCCACCGGGGAGCTGTTTTTT.